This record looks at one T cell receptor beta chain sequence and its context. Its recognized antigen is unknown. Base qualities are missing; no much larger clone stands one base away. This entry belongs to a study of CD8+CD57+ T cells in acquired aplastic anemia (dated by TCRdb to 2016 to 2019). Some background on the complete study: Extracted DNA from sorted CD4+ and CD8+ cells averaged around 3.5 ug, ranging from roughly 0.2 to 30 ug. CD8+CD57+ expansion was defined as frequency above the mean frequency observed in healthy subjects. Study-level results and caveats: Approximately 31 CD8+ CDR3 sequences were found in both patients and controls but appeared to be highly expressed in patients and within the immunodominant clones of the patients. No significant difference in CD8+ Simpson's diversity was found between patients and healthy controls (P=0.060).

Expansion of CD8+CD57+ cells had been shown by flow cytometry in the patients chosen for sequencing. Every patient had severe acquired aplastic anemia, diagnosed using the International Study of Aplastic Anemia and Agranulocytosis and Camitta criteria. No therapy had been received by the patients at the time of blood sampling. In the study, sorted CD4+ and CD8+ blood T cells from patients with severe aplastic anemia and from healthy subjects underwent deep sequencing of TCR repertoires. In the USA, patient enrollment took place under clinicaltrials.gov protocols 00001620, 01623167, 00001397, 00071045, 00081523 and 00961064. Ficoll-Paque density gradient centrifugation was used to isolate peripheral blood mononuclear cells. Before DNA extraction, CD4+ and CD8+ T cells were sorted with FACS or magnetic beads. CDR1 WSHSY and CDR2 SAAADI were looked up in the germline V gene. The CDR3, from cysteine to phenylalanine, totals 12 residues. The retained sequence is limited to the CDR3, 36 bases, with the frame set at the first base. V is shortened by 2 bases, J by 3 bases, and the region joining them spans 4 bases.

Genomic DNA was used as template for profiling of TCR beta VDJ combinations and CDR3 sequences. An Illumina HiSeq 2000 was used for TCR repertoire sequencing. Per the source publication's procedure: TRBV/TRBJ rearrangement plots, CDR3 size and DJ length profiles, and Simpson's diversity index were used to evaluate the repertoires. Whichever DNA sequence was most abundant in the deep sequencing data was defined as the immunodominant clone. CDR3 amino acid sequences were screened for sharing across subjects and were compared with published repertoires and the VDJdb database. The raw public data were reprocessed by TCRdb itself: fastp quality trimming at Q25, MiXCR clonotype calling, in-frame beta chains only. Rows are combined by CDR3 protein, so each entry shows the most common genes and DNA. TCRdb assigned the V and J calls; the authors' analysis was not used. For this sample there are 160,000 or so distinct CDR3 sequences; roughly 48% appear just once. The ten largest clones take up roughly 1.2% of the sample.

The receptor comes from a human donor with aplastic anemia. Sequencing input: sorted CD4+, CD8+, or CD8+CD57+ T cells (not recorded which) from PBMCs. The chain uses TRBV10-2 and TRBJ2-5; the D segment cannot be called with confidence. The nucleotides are TGCGCCAGCAGTGAGCTGGAAGAGACCCAGTACTTC. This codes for CASSELEETQYF.